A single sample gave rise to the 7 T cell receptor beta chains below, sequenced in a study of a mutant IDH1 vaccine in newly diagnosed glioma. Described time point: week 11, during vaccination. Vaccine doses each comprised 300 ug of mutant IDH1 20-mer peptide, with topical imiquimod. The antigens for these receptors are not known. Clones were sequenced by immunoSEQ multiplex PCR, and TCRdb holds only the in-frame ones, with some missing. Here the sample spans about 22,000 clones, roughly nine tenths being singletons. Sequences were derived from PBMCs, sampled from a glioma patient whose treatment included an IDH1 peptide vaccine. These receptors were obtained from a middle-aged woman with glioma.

The CDR3 DNA is TGTGCCAGCTCCCGAGGGGCGTATCACTCTGGGGCCAACGTCCTGACTTTC. This translates into CASSRGAYHSGANVLTF. This chain uses TRBV18 with TRBJ2-6, with D perhaps assigned TRBD1 or TRBD2 (5 bases each). The length of the CDR3 is 17 residues. The germline V gene encodes CDR1 KGHSH and CDR2 LQKENI. Trimming shortened V by 6 bases and J by 0 bases, and 15 bases separated the two germline ends.

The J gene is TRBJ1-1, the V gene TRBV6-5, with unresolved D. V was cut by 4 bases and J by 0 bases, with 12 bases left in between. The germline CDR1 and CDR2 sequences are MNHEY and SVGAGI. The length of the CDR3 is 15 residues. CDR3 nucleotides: TGTGCCAGCAGTTCCCCAAGAGGGTTGAACACTGAAGCTTTCTTT. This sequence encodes CASSSPRGLNTEAFF.

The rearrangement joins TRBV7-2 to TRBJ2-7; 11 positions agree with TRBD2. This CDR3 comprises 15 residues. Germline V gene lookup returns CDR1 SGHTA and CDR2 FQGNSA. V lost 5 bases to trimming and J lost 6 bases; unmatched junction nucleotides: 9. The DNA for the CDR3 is TGTGCCAGCAGCCCGTATAGCGGGGGGGCTTCCGAGCAGTACTTC. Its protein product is CASSPYSGGASEQYF.

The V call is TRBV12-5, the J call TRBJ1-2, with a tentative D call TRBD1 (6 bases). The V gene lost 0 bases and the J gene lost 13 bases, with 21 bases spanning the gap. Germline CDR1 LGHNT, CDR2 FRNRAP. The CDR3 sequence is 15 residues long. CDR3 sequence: CASGLVGGTKGYPTF. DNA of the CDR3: TGTGCTAGTGGTTTGGTAGGTGGGACAAAGGGGTATCCCACCTTC.

In DNA, the CDR3 is TGTGCCACCAGCAGGGACCGGGACACTACCTACGAGCAGTACTTC. Amino acid sequence: CATSRDRDTTYEQYF. This chain joins TRBV15 and TRBJ2-7, with a weak D call TRBD1 (6 bases). CDR1 and CDR2 (germline): LNHNV, YYDKDF (reference sequence). CDR3 length: 15 residues. V lost 3 bases to trimming and J lost 2 bases, with 14 bases between them.

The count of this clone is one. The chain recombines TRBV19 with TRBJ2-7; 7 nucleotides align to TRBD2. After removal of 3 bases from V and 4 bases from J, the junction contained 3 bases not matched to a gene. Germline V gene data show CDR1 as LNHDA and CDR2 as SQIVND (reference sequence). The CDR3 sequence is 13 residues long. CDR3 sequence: CASSIGEGYEQYF. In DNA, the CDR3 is TGTGCCAGTAGTATTGGGGAGGGGTACGAGCAGTACTTC.

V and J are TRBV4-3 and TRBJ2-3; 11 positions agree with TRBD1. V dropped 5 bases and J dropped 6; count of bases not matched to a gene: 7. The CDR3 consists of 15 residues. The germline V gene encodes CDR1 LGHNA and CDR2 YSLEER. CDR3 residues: CASSSDRGRRDTQYF. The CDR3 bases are TGCGCCAGCAGCTCGGACAGGGGGCGGAGGGATACGCAGTATTTT.